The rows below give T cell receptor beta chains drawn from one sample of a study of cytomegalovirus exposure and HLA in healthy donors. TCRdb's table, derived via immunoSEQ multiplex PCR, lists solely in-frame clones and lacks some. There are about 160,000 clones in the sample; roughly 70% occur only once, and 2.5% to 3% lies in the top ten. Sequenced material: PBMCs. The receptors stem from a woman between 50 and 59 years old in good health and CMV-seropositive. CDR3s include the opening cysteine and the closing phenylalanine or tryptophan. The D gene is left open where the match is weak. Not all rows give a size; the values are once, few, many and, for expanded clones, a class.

cdr3_aa: CASSVMYEQYF
cdr3_nt: TGTGCCAGCAGTGTTATGTACGAGCAGTACTTC
cdr3_length: 11
v_call: TRBV2
clone_size: many
j_call: TRBJ2-7
d_call: NA

cdr3_aa: CASSQEGRETQYF
cdr3_nt: TGTGCCAGCAGCCAAGAAGGGAGGGAGACCCAGTACTTC
cdr3_length: 13
v_call: TRBV7-9
clone_size: NA
j_call: TRBJ2-5
d_call: NA

cdr3_aa: CASSLLGRGSNQPQHF
cdr3_nt: TGTGCCAGCAGTTTATTAGGCAGGGGAAGCAATCAGCCCCAGCATTTT
cdr3_length: 16
v_call: TRBV27
clone_size: few
j_call: TRBJ1-5
d_call: NA

cdr3_aa: CASSPGTHSNQPQHF
cdr3_nt: TGCGCCAGCAGCCCCGGGACTCATAGCAATCAGCCCCAGCATTTT
cdr3_length: 15
v_call: TRBV5-1
clone_size: NA
j_call: TRBJ1-5
d_call: NA

cdr3_aa: CASSQEQVLENEKLFF
cdr3_nt: TGTGCCAGCAGCCAAGAACAGGTTTTGGAGAATGAAAAACTGTTTTTT
cdr3_length: 16
v_call: TRBV14
clone_size: NA
j_call: TRBJ1-4
d_call: NA

cdr3_aa: CASSQVSAGGQYF
cdr3_nt: TGTGCCAGCAGCCAAGTTAGCGCAGGGGGGCAGTACTTC
cdr3_length: 13
v_call: TRBV14
clone_size: NA
j_call: TRBJ2-7
d_call: TRBD1

cdr3_aa: CASGSRTDTQYF
cdr3_nt: TGTGCTAGTGGTTCCAGGACAGATACGCAGTATTTT
cdr3_length: 12
v_call: TRBV12-5
clone_size: NA
j_call: TRBJ2-3
d_call: NA

cdr3_aa: CASSISGETQYF
cdr3_nt: TGTGCCAGTAGTATCAGCGGAGAGACCCAGTACTTC
cdr3_length: 12
v_call: TRBV19
clone_size: NA
j_call: TRBJ2-5
d_call: NA

cdr3_aa: CASSSPQGRRAFF
cdr3_nt: TGTGCCAGCAGCTCCCCCCAGGGCCGACGAGCTTTCTTT
cdr3_length: 13
v_call: TRBV5-4
clone_size: NA
j_call: TRBJ1-1
d_call: NA

cdr3_aa: CASRVRHLNTEAFF
cdr3_nt: TGTGCCAGCAGAGTACGACACTTGAACACTGAAGCTTTCTTT
cdr3_length: 14
v_call: TRBV5-6
clone_size: NA
j_call: TRBJ1-1
d_call: NA

cdr3_aa: CASSYRGRGADTQYF
cdr3_nt: TGTGCCAGCAGCTACCGGGGCAGGGGGGCAGATACGCAGTATTTT
cdr3_length: 15
v_call: TRBV7-9
clone_size: once
j_call: TRBJ2-3
d_call: NA

cdr3_aa: CASSRTGETEAFF
cdr3_nt: TGTGCCAGCAGTCGGACAGGGGAAACTGAAGCTTTCTTT
cdr3_length: 13
v_call: TRBV6-1
clone_size: NA
j_call: TRBJ1-1
d_call: TRBD1

cdr3_aa: CASSLGEGGHTEAFF
cdr3_nt: TGTGCCAGCAGCTTGGGGGAGGGGGGGCACACTGAAGCTTTCTTT
cdr3_length: 15
v_call: TRBV5-4
clone_size: NA
j_call: TRBJ1-1
d_call: NA

cdr3_aa: CATENRENYGYTF
cdr3_nt: TGTGCCACAGAGAACAGGGAGAACTATGGCTACACCTTC
cdr3_length: 13
v_call: TRBV10-3
clone_size: NA
j_call: TRBJ1-2
d_call: NA

cdr3_aa: CASSPTGSRSPLHF
cdr3_nt: TGTGCCAGCAGCCCCACGGGGAGTAGGTCACCCCTCCACTTT
cdr3_length: 14
v_call: TRBV27
clone_size: once
j_call: TRBJ1-6
d_call: NA

cdr3_aa: CASSVDGRGGETQYF
cdr3_nt: TGTGCCAGCAGCGTAGACGGCAGGGGTGGAGAGACCCAGTACTTC
cdr3_length: 15
v_call: TRBV9
clone_size: NA
j_call: TRBJ2-5
d_call: NA

cdr3_aa: CASSSGLAGGHADTQYF
cdr3_nt: TGTGCCAGCAGCTCGGGACTAGCGGGGGGGCACGCTGATACGCAGTATTTT
cdr3_length: 17
v_call: TRBV13
clone_size: NA
j_call: TRBJ2-3
d_call: TRBD2

cdr3_aa: CASSLRGQETQYF
cdr3_nt: TGTGCCAGCAGCTTGCGGGGACAAGAGACCCAGTACTTC
cdr3_length: 13
v_call: TRBV5-4
clone_size: NA
j_call: TRBJ2-5
d_call: NA

cdr3_aa: CASRFPGGAVTYNEQFF
cdr3_nt: TGTGCCAGCAGATTCCCCGGGGGGGCCGTTACCTACAATGAGCAGTTCTTC
cdr3_length: 17
v_call: TRBV11-3
clone_size: NA
j_call: TRBJ2-1
d_call: TRBD2

cdr3_aa: CASSIGTGDNQPQHF
cdr3_nt: TGTGCCAGCAGCATTGGGACAGGGGACAATCAGCCCCAGCATTTT
cdr3_length: 15
v_call: TRBV9
clone_size: NA
j_call: TRBJ1-5
d_call: TRBD1

cdr3_aa: CASSQGRSYNSPLHF
cdr3_nt: TGTGCCAGCAGCCAGGGAAGATCCTATAATTCACCCCTCCACTTT
cdr3_length: 15
v_call: TRBV6-5
clone_size: NA
j_call: TRBJ1-6
d_call: NA

cdr3_aa: CASSEAHGGSNQPQHF
cdr3_nt: TGTGCCAGCAGTGAAGCGCACGGGGGAAGCAATCAGCCCCAGCATTTT
cdr3_length: 16
v_call: TRBV2
clone_size: NA
j_call: TRBJ1-5
d_call: NA

cdr3_aa: CASGAGGRIYNEKFF
cdr3_nt: TGTGCCAGCGGTGCGGGGGGACGAATTTACAATGAGAAGTTCTTC
cdr3_length: 15
v_call: TRBV6-5
clone_size: NA
j_call: TRBJ2-1
d_call: TRBD2

cdr3_aa: CASSWSRVTDTGELFF
cdr3_nt: TGTGCCAGTAGTTGGTCGAGGGTTACTGACACCGGGGAGCTGTTTTTT
cdr3_length: 16
v_call: TRBV19
clone_size: NA
j_call: TRBJ2-2
d_call: NA

cdr3_aa: CATGQGRQETQYF
cdr3_nt: TGTGCCACCGGACAGGGGCGACAAGAGACCCAGTACTTC
cdr3_length: 13
v_call: TRBV15
clone_size: NA
j_call: TRBJ2-5
d_call: TRBD1

cdr3_aa: CAISEFGTGDGQPQHF
cdr3_nt: TGTGCCATCAGTGAGTTCGGGACAGGGGACGGTCAGCCCCAGCATTTT
cdr3_length: 16
v_call: TRBV10-3
clone_size: NA
j_call: TRBJ1-5
d_call: TRBD1

cdr3_aa: CASSSAGGAAGGQFF
cdr3_nt: TGTGCCAGCAGCTCCGCGGGCGGGGCGGCGGGTGGGCAGTTCTTC
cdr3_length: 15
v_call: TRBV9
clone_size: NA
j_call: TRBJ2-1
d_call: NA

cdr3_aa: CASSAALDRRIYGYTF
cdr3_nt: TGTGCCAGCAGTGCTGCTCTGGACAGAAGAATCTATGGCTACACCTTC
cdr3_length: 16
v_call: TRBV2
clone_size: NA
j_call: TRBJ1-2
d_call: NA

cdr3_aa: CASSIIGALNTEAFF
cdr3_nt: TGTGCCAGTAGTATAATAGGGGCCTTGAACACTGAAGCTTTCTTT
cdr3_length: 15
v_call: TRBV19
clone_size: NA
j_call: TRBJ1-1
d_call: NA

cdr3_aa: CASRRDSRDYEQYF
cdr3_nt: TGCGCCAGCAGACGAGACAGTAGAGACTACGAGCAGTACTTC
cdr3_length: 14
v_call: TRBV5-1
clone_size: NA
j_call: TRBJ2-7
d_call: NA

cdr3_aa: CASSAGMNTEAFF
cdr3_nt: TGTGCCAGCAGTGCAGGGATGAACACTGAAGCTTTCTTT
cdr3_length: 13
v_call: TRBV6-6
clone_size: NA
j_call: TRBJ1-1
d_call: NA

cdr3_aa: CASSKETANYGYTF
cdr3_nt: TGCGCCAGCAGCAAGGAGACAGCTAACTATGGCTACACCTTC
cdr3_length: 14
v_call: TRBV5-1
clone_size: few
j_call: TRBJ1-2
d_call: NA

cdr3_aa: CASSRTSGGDTQYF
cdr3_nt: TGCGCCAGCAGCCGGACTAGCGGGGGGGATACGCAGTATTTT
cdr3_length: 14
v_call: TRBV5-1
clone_size: NA
j_call: TRBJ2-3
d_call: TRBD2

cdr3_aa: CASSFESGQNTEAFF
cdr3_nt: TGTGCCAGCAGTTTCGAGTCAGGGCAGAACACTGAAGCTTTCTTT
cdr3_length: 15
v_call: TRBV27
clone_size: NA
j_call: TRBJ1-1
d_call: NA

cdr3_aa: CASSEQVSSYNEQFF
cdr3_nt: TGTGCCAGCAGCGAACAGGTTTCCAGCTACAATGAGCAGTTCTTC
cdr3_length: 15
v_call: TRBV2
clone_size: NA
j_call: TRBJ2-1
d_call: NA

cdr3_aa: CASSPDRGFSPLHF
cdr3_nt: TGCGCCAGCAGTCCCGACAGGGGGTTTTCACCCCTCCACTTT
cdr3_length: 14
v_call: TRBV10-2
clone_size: NA
j_call: TRBJ1-6
d_call: TRBD1

cdr3_aa: CATAPPGLANTQYF
cdr3_nt: TGTGCCACCGCCCCTCCGGGACTAGCGAATACGCAGTATTTT
cdr3_length: 14
v_call: TRBV5-4
clone_size: once
j_call: TRBJ2-3
d_call: TRBD2

cdr3_aa: CASSLGQVFYEQYF
cdr3_nt: TGCGCCAGCAGCTTGGGACAGGTTTTCTACGAGCAGTACTTC
cdr3_length: 14
v_call: TRBV5-1
clone_size: NA
j_call: TRBJ2-7
d_call: NA

cdr3_aa: CASSPVARGTEAFF
cdr3_nt: TGCGCCAGCAGCCCGGTCGCGCGGGGCACTGAAGCTTTCTTT
cdr3_length: 14
v_call: TRBV5-1
clone_size: once
j_call: TRBJ1-1
d_call: NA

cdr3_aa: CSVGRLADTDTQYF
cdr3_nt: TGCAGCGTTGGTCGACTAGCGGACACAGATACGCAGTATTTT
cdr3_length: 14
v_call: TRBV29-1
clone_size: NA
j_call: TRBJ2-3
d_call: TRBD2

cdr3_aa: CSVVGLAGLADTQYF
cdr3_nt: TGCAGCGTTGTAGGACTAGCGGGGTTAGCAGATACGCAGTATTTT
cdr3_length: 15
v_call: TRBV29-1
clone_size: NA
j_call: TRBJ2-3
d_call: TRBD2

cdr3_aa: CSVGDRVGQPQHF
cdr3_nt: TGCAGCGTAGGGGACAGGGTCGGTCAGCCCCAGCATTTT
cdr3_length: 13
v_call: TRBV29-1
clone_size: NA
j_call: TRBJ1-5
d_call: TRBD1

cdr3_aa: CASSLVRDSGYEQYF
cdr3_nt: TGTGCCAGCAGCTTAGTTCGCGACAGTGGTTACGAGCAGTACTTC
cdr3_length: 15
v_call: TRBV7-6
clone_size: NA
j_call: TRBJ2-7
d_call: NA

cdr3_aa: CASSVTSGGQETQYF
cdr3_nt: TGTGCCAGCAGTGTGACTAGCGGGGGACAAGAGACCCAGTACTTC
cdr3_length: 15
v_call: TRBV6-6
clone_size: NA
j_call: TRBJ2-5
d_call: TRBD2

cdr3_aa: CASSYSAGDINYGYTF
cdr3_nt: TGTGCCAGCAGTTACTCCGCCGGCGACATTAACTATGGCTACACCTTC
cdr3_length: 16
v_call: TRBV6-5
clone_size: once
j_call: TRBJ1-2
d_call: NA

cdr3_aa: CAGSQGARGYTF
cdr3_nt: TGTGCCGGTAGCCAGGGGGCGCGAGGCTACACCTTC
cdr3_length: 12
v_call: TRBV19
clone_size: NA
j_call: TRBJ1-2
d_call: TRBD1

cdr3_aa: CASSLGQGKSPLHF
cdr3_nt: TGTGCCAGCAGCTTGGGACAGGGAAAATCACCCCTCCACTTT
cdr3_length: 14
v_call: TRBV5-6
clone_size: NA
j_call: TRBJ1-6
d_call: TRBD1

cdr3_aa: CASSPDWEDEQFF
cdr3_nt: TGTGCCAGCAGCCCTGACTGGGAGGATGAGCAGTTCTTC
cdr3_length: 13
v_call: TRBV5-4
clone_size: NA
j_call: TRBJ2-1
d_call: NA

cdr3_aa: CASSERTPTYNEQFF
cdr3_nt: TGTGCCAGCAGTGAACGTACACCGACCTACAATGAGCAGTTCTTC
cdr3_length: 15
v_call: TRBV2
clone_size: NA
j_call: TRBJ2-1
d_call: NA

cdr3_aa: CASSPRDRGLASSGANVLTF
cdr3_nt: TGTGCCAGCTCACCACGGGACAGGGGCCTGGCGAGCTCTGGGGCCAACGTCCTGACTTTC
cdr3_length: 20
v_call: TRBV18
clone_size: once
j_call: TRBJ2-6
d_call: TRBD1

cdr3_aa: CASSFVGLAKDTQYF
cdr3_nt: TGTGCCAGCAGCTTCGTGGGACTAGCGAAAGATACGCAGTATTTT
cdr3_length: 15
v_call: TRBV5-6
clone_size: NA
j_call: TRBJ2-3
d_call: TRBD2

cdr3_aa: CASSPGNVVEAFF
cdr3_nt: TGTGCCAGCAGCCCGGGTAATGTGGTTGAAGCTTTCTTT
cdr3_length: 13
v_call: TRBV5-4
clone_size: few
j_call: TRBJ1-1
d_call: NA

cdr3_aa: CASSEQRSNNEQFF
cdr3_nt: TGTGCCAGCAGTGAACAGCGCTCTAACAATGAGCAGTTCTTC
cdr3_length: 14
v_call: TRBV6-1
clone_size: NA
j_call: TRBJ2-1
d_call: NA

cdr3_aa: CASSGTGGRADTQYF
cdr3_nt: TGTGCCAGCAGCGGTACAGGGGGACGGGCAGATACGCAGTATTTT
cdr3_length: 15
v_call: TRBV9
clone_size: NA
j_call: TRBJ2-3
d_call: TRBD1

cdr3_aa: CASSFGTIYGYTF
cdr3_nt: TGTGCCAGCAGCTTCGGGACAATCTATGGCTACACCTTC
cdr3_length: 13
v_call: TRBV7-9
clone_size: NA
j_call: TRBJ1-2
d_call: NA

cdr3_aa: CSVVQGNTEAFF
cdr3_nt: TGCAGCGTTGTCCAGGGGAACACTGAAGCTTTCTTT
cdr3_length: 12
v_call: TRBV29-1
clone_size: few
j_call: TRBJ1-1
d_call: NA

cdr3_aa: CASRREGNSSPLHF
cdr3_nt: TGTGCCAGCAGGCGGGAGGGAAACAGTTCACCCCTCCACTTT
cdr3_length: 14
v_call: TRBV7-9
clone_size: NA
j_call: TRBJ1-6
d_call: NA

cdr3_aa: CASSPGQGRTDTQYF
cdr3_nt: TGTGCCAGCAGTCCTGGACAGGGGCGCACAGATACGCAGTATTTT
cdr3_length: 15
v_call: TRBV7-3
clone_size: few
j_call: TRBJ2-3
d_call: TRBD1

cdr3_aa: CASSPPSGGSYNEQFF
cdr3_nt: TGTGCCAGCTCACCACCCTCGGGGGGTTCCTACAATGAGCAGTTCTTC
cdr3_length: 16
v_call: TRBV18
clone_size: NA
j_call: TRBJ2-1
d_call: TRBD2